This T cell receptor (beta chain) was identified during a study of CD8+ T cells in alopecia areata. Broader study findings: TCR sharing was clearer in mice than between patients, perhaps partly owing to patient HLA diversity.

Treatment: oral pan-JAK inhibitor, 5-10 mg twice daily. PBMCs provided sorted CD4+ and CD8+ T cells. cDNA prepared by RNA extraction and subsequent reverse transcription served as the template for sequencing. Libraries were prepared by immunoSEQ multiplex PCR; TCRdb keeps only in-frame clonotypes and omits some of them. Among fewer than 200,000 clones, approximately 57% were seen once, and the ten largest hold around 14%. This clone was picked up one time. Antigen unknown. The specimen was CD4+ T cells sorted from blood, collected at week 24, from a patient treated with tofacitinib. The TCR originated in a human donor with alopecia areata.

CDR3 residues: CASTQGSEQYF. CDR3 nucleotides: TGTGCCAGCACCCAAGGGAGCGAGCAGTACTTC. The chain joins TRBV6-5 to TRBJ2-7, with TRBD2 as a possible D gene (5 bases). The CDR3 sequence is 11 residues long. The germline V gene encodes CDR1 MNHEY and CDR2 SVGAGI. Trimming took off 7 bases at V and 6 bases at J, with 10 bases between the two ends.